Following are 23 T cell receptor beta chains from one sample sequenced in a study of T cell responses to AZD1222 COVID-19 vaccine. The method was immunoSEQ multiplex PCR; TCRdb's version includes in-frame clones alone and lacks a portion of them. This sample has some 120,000 clones, with about 89% found just once. The sequences come from peripheral blood, collected on day 0 of MenACWY control vaccination. Every receptor here comes from an adult in good health.

Regarding this clone: The junction shows a germline mismatch at one end, possibly a read error. This chain links TRBV3-1 (or the pseudogene TRBV3-2) with TRBJ2-7; D is unresolved. Per the germline V gene, CDR1 is LGHDT and CDR2 is YNNKEL (reference sequence). CDR3 length: 14 residues. CDR3 protein: CASSKDGRSPEQYF. Here the CDR3 DNA reads TGTGCCAGCAGCAAAGACGGACGGTCCCCCGAGCAGTACTTC.

The chain joins TRBV7-2 to TRBJ2-5; 8 nucleotides match TRBD2. The CDR3 runs 17 residues. The V gene end was trimmed by 1 base and the J gene end by 6 bases; junction bases not matched to a gene: 13. Germline assignment: CDR1 SGHTA and CDR2 FQGNSA. CDR3 DNA: TGTGCCAGCAGCTTAGTTGGGCTAGCGGGTGATCTTAAGACCCAGTACTTC. Amino acids: CASSLVGLAGDLKTQYF.

On this clone itself: Different DNA sequences within this sample yield the same CDR3. The chain links TRBV5-1 to TRBJ1-5; possible D gene TRBD1, 6 bases. Trimming shortened V by 4 bases and J by 4 bases, and 12 bases separated the two germline ends. Germline V lookup: CDR1 SGHRS, CDR2 YFSETQ. This CDR3 region has 14 residues. In DNA, the CDR3 is TGCGCCAGCAGCCTAGGACAGCCTAATCAGCCCCAGCATTTT. This gives the protein CASSLGQPNQPQHF.

V is TRBV5-4 and J is TRBJ2-1; 11 nucleotides line up with TRBD2. CDR3 length: 15 residues. CDR1 SGHNT and CDR2 YYREEE come from the germline V gene (reference sequence). J lost 7 bases, V lost 4 bases, and 7 bases had no gene match. The CDR3 region is CASSPGLAGINEQFF. The CDR3 coding sequence is TGTGCCAGCAGCCCTGGACTAGCGGGTATAAATGAGCAGTTCTTC.

Written as DNA, the CDR3 is TGTGCCAGCAGCTATTATCTTAGCGGGGGTGGGACAGATACGCAGTATTTT. Protein: CASSYYLSGGGTDTQYF. The V and J genes are TRBV7-2 and TRBJ2-3; 9 nucleotides align to TRBD2. This CDR3 contains 17 residues. V lost 4 bases, J lost 3 bases, and 11 bases stayed unmatched. The germline CDR1 and CDR2 sequences are SGHTA and FQGNSA.

In this sample, this clone turned up once. This chain joins TRBV6-5 and TRBJ1-5; D is unresolved. The V gene's germline CDR1 is MNHEY and CDR2 SVGAGI. The CDR3 has 13 amino acids. The germline V and J ends were trimmed by 8 bases and 0 bases, with 8 bases remaining between them. CDR3 region: CASAQSSNQPQHF. In nucleotides, the CDR3 is TGTGCCAGCGCGCAGAGTAGCAATCAGCCCCAGCATTTT.

The chain links TRBV11-2 to TRBJ1-1, with a tentative D call TRBD1 (6 bases). V lost 10 bases to trimming and J lost 1 base, with 16 bases between them. The CDR3 is 14 amino acids. CDR1 is SGHAT, CDR2 FQNNGV, per germline. The CDR3 here is CATGLQGRNTEAFF. The DNA for the CDR3 is TGTGCCACCGGGCTACAGGGCCGGAACACTGAAGCTTTCTTT.

The V call is TRBV24-1, the J call TRBJ2-1, with 11 nucleotides matching TRBD2. Trimming removed 2 bases from V and 3 bases from J; junction bases left unmatched: 11. This CDR3 spans 19 amino acids. CDR1 is KGHDR, CDR2 SFDVKD, per germline. DNA for the CDR3: TGTGCCACCAGTGATTCCGGGGAGACTAGCGGGATCCACTACAATGAGCAGTTCTTC. Protein sequence: CATSDSGETSGIHYNEQFF.

The chain is built from TRBV19 and TRBJ2-7, with a tentative D call TRBD2 (7 bases). The length of the CDR3 is 15 residues. Germline V gene data show CDR1 as LNHDA and CDR2 as SQIVND (reference sequence). V lost 10 bases and J 1 base, leaving 20 bases between the germline ends. The CDR3 reads CATKEGRGASYEQYF. Here the CDR3 DNA reads TGTGCCACTAAAGAAGGGAGGGGGGCATCCTACGAGCAGTACTTC.

Only one count was recorded for this clone. V and J are TRBV29-1 and TRBJ1-2, with D perhaps matching TRBD1 (5 bases). V was clipped by 4 bases and J by 4 bases, with 10 bases between them. Germline CDR1 is SQVTM and CDR2 is ANQGSEA. The CDR3 covers 12 residues. CDR3 protein: CSVGTNSYGYTF. The CDR3 nucleotides read TGCAGCGTTGGGACAAACAGCTATGGCTACACCTTC.

The chain uses TRBV27 and TRBJ1-2; no clear D gene. This CDR3 region has 16 residues. Germline-derived CDR1 and CDR2 are MNHEY and SMNVEV (reference sequence). V was shortened by 2 bases and J by 3 bases, with 16 bases between the two germline ends. DNA of the CDR3: TGTGCCAGCAGTTTAGGGTACGGATTAAGGGACTATGGCTACACCTTC. This translates into CASSLGYGLRDYGYTF.

The V and J genes are TRBV9 and TRBJ1-1, with D tentatively TRBD1 (5 bases). CDR3 length: 15 amino acids. CDR1 SGDLS and CDR2 YYNGEE come from the germline V gene. Deletions cut 0 bases from V and 4 bases from J, with 13 bases between. CDR3 region: CASSVESGLGTEAFF. CDR3 bases: TGTGCCAGCAGCGTAGAATCGGGGCTGGGCACTGAAGCTTTCTTT.

The chain employs TRBV2 and TRBJ1-2; D not resolved. V lost 3 bases to trimming and J lost 1 base, with 6 bases between them. The CDR3 is 13 amino acids. Germline V CDR1 and CDR2: SNHLY, FYNNEI. The CDR3 here is CASSDGVNYGYTF. The DNA of the CDR3 is TGTGCCAGCAGTGACGGGGTTAACTATGGCTACACCTTC.

This clone was seen once. J is TRBJ2-3 and V is TRBV10-1; D is perhaps TRBD2 (5 bases). Germline V CDR1 and CDR2: WNHNN, SYGVQD (reference sequence). V was pared by 3 bases and J by 8 bases, with 12 bases between. This CDR3 spans 13 amino acids. The CDR3 protein is CASSDRRSSTQYF. For the CDR3, the DNA is TGCGCCAGCAGTGATAGGAGGAGTTCTACGCAGTATTTT.

J is TRBJ2-1 and V is TRBV5-1; D not certain. Trimming cost V 0 bases and J 14 bases, with 9 bases left between them. CDR3 size: 11 residues. CDR1 and CDR2 (germline): SGHRS, YFSETQ. Written as DNA, the CDR3 is TGCGCCAGCAGCTTGGCGGCAGGCAAGTTCTTC. Translated, it gives CASSLAAGKFF.

The chain joins TRBV27 to TRBJ1-2, with D perhaps matching TRBD1 (6 bases). The CDR3 has 15 amino acids. Germline V gene sequence: CDR1 MNHEY, CDR2 SMNVEV (reference sequence). Trimming left V 2 bases short and J 4 bases short, with 14 bases between. CDR3 loop: CASSLIGGQIYGYTF. The CDR3 DNA reads TGTGCCAGCAGTTTAATCGGGGGGCAGATCTATGGCTACACCTTC.

The chain employs TRBV11-3 and TRBJ2-7; tentatively, D is TRBD2 (5 bases). The CDR3 spans 13 residues. Germline lookup yields CDR1 SGHNT and CDR2 YENEEA. Trimming cost V 0 bases and J 7 bases, with 10 bases left between them. The CDR3 protein is CASSLEYRREQYF. The CDR3, as DNA: TGTGCCAGCAGCTTAGAGTATCGGAGGGAGCAGTACTTC.

The J gene is TRBJ1-6, the V gene TRBV5-8; D remains ambiguous. This CDR3 has 16 amino acids. Deletions cut 4 bases from V and 9 bases from J, with 20 bases between. CDR1 SGHTS and CDR2 YDEGEE come from the germline V gene. The CDR3 here is CASSRTQSPSSSPLHF. The CDR3 nucleotides are TGTGCCAGCAGCCGGACTCAGTCACCATCGAGTTCACCCCTCCACTTT.

This clone occurred once. The V and J genes are TRBV29-1 and TRBJ2-7; possible D gene TRBD2, 6 bases. Per germline, CDR1 SQVTM and CDR2 ANQGSEA. The CDR3 is 15 residues long. The germline V and J ends were trimmed by 7 bases and 7 bases, with 26 bases remaining between them. CDR3 loop: CSAGGYSTSPDEQYF. The CDR3 coding sequence is TGCAGCGCCGGGGGATACAGCACATCGCCCGATGAGCAGTACTTC.

This clone appeared a few times. The chain couples TRBV7-2 to TRBJ1-5; D gene unclear. Germline CDR1 is SGHTA and CDR2 is FQGNSA. V dropped 1 base and J dropped 3 bases, with 10 bases sitting between them. This CDR3 comprises 15 residues. Here the CDR3 reads CASSLDGLNNQPQHF. In DNA form, the CDR3 reads TGTGCCAGCAGCTTAGATGGACTGAACAATCAGCCCCAGCATTTT.

J is TRBJ1-1 and V is TRBV2; D is possibly TRBD1 (6 bases). The germline gives CDR1 SNHLY, CDR2 FYNNEI. The V gene lost 2 bases and the J gene lost 5 bases, with 15 bases spanning the gap. The CDR3 extends over 15 amino acids. The CDR3 sequence is CASSESGPRGTEAFF. As DNA, the CDR3 is TGTGCCAGCAGTGAATCCGGACCCAGGGGTACTGAAGCTTTCTTT.

In this sample, this clone turned up a few times. V and J are TRBV9 and TRBJ2-2, with 9 nucleotides matching TRBD2. CDR3 size: 16 residues. Germline V lookup: CDR1 SGDLS, CDR2 YYNGEE. V was pared by 2 bases and J by 3 bases, with 5 bases of the junction left unmatched. In DNA form, the CDR3 reads TGTGCCAGCAGCGTTGTGACTAGCGGCGACACCGGGGAGCTGTTTTTT. Encoded protein: CASSVVTSGDTGELFF.

The CDR3 sequence is CASSPGTGKGYGYGYTF. DNA for the CDR3: TGTGCCAGCAGCCCCGGGACAGGGAAGGGATATGGCTATGGCTACACCTTC. J is TRBJ1-2 and V is TRBV5-6; 9 nucleotides match TRBD1. In germline, CDR1 is SGHDT, CDR2 YYEEEE. CDR3 length: 17 residues. After removal of 4 bases from V and 4 bases from J, the junction contained 14 bases not matched to a gene.